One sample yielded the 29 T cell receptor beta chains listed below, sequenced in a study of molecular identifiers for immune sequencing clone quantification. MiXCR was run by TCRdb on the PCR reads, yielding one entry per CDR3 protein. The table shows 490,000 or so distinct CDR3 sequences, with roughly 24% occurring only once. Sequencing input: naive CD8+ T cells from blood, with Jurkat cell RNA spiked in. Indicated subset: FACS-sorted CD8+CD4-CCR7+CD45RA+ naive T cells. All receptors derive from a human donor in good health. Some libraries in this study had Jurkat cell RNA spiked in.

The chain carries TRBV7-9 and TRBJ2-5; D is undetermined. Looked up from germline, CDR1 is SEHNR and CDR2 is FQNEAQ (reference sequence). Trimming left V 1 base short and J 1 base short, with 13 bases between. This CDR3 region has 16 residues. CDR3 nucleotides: TGTGCCAGCAGCTTAGAGGGCGGCAGATTCCAAGAGACCCAGTACTTC. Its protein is CASSLEGGRFQETQYF.

CDR3 loop: CASSFDREIRYEQYF. DNA for the CDR3: TGTGCCAGCAGTTTCGACAGGGAAATTCGCTACGAGCAGTACTTC. This rearrangement joins TRBV6-7 to TRBJ2-7, with TRBD1 identical over 7 bases. TRBV6-7 is reported as an ORF; its role is uncertain. V shed 4 bases, J shed 3 bases, and the junction held 9 bases outside the gene matches. The CDR3 has 15 residues.

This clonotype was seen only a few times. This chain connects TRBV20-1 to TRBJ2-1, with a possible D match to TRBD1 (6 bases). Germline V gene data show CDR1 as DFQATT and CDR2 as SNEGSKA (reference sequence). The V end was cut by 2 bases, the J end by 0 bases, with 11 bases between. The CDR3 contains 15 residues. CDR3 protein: CSARHTGSSYNEQFF. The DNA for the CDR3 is TGCAGTGCTAGACATACAGGGTCCTCCTACAATGAGCAGTTCTTC.

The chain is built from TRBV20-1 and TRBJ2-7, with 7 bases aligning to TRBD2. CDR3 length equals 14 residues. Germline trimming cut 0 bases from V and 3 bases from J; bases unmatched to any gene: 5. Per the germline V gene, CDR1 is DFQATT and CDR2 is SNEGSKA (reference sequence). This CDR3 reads CSARDPAGIYEQYF. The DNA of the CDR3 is TGCAGTGCTAGAGATCCAGCGGGAATCTACGAGCAGTACTTC.

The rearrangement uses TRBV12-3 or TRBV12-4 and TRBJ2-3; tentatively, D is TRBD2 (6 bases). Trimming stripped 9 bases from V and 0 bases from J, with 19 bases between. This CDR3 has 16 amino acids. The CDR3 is CASQQKTGESTDTQYF. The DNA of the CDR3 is TGTGCCAGTCAACAAAAGACGGGGGAAAGCACAGATACGCAGTATTTT.

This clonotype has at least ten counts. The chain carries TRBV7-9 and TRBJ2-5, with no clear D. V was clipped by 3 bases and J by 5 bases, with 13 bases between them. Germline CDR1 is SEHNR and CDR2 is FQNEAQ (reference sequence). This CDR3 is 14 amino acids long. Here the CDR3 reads CASSLLLAAETQYF. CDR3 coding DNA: TGTGCCAGCAGCTTGCTTTTGGCCGCGGAGACCCAGTACTTC.

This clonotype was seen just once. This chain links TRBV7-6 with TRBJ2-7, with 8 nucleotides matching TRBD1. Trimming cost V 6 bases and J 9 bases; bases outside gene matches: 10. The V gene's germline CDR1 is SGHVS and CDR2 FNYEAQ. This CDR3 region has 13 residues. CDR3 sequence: CASSGQGAHAQYF. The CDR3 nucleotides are TGTGCCAGCAGTGGGCAGGGGGCCCACGCGCAGTACTTC.

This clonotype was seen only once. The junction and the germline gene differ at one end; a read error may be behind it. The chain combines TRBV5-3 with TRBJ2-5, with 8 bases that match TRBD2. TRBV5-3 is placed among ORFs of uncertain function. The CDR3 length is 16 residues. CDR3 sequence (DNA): TGTGCCAGCAGCTCGATCGGGGGGGGCGGCTGGGAGACCCAGTACTTC. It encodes CASSSIGGGGWETQYF.

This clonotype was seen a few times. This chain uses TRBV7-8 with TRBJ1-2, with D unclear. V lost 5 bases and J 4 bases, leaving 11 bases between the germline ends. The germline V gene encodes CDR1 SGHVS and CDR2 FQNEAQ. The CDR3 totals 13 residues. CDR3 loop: CASSEDVAYGYTF. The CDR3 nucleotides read TGTGCCAGCAGCGAAGACGTAGCCTATGGCTACACCTTC.

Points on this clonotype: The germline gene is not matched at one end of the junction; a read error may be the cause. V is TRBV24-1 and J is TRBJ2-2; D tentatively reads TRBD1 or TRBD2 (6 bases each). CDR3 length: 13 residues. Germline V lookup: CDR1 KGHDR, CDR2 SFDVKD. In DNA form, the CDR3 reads TGTGCCACCAGTGAAACAGGGCCCGGGGGGCTGTTTTTT. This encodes CATSETGPGGLFF.

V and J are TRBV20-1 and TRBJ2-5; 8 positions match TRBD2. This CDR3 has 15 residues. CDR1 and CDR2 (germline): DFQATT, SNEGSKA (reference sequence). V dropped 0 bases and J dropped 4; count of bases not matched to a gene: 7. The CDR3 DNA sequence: TGCAGTGCTAGAGACGGACTAGCAGCCGGAGAGACCCAGTACTTC. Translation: CSARDGLAAGETQYF.

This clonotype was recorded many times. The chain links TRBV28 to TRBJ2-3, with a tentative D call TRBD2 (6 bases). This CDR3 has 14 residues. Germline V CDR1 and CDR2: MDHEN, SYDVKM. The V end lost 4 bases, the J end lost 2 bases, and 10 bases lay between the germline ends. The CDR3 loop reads CASSSRGFTDTQYF. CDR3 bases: TGTGCCAGCAGTTCGCGGGGATTCACAGATACGCAGTATTTT.

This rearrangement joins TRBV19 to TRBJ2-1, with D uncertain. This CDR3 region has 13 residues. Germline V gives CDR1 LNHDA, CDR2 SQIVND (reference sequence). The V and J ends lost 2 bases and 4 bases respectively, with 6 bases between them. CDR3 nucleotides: TGTGCCAGTAGTATATTGACATACAATGAGCAGTTCTTC. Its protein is CASSILTYNEQFF.

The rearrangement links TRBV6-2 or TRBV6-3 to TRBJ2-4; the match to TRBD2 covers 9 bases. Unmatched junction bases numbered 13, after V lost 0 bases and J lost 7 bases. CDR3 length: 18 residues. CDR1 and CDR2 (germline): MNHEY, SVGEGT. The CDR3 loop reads CASSYSASGMTLDNIQYF. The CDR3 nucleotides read TGTGCCAGCAGTTACTCCGCTAGCGGGATGACACTCGACAACATTCAGTACTTC.

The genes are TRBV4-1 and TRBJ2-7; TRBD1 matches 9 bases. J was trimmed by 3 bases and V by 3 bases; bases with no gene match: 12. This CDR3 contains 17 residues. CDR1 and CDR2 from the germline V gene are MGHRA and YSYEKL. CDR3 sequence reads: CASSHKVQQGAYYEQYF. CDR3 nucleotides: TGCGCCAGCAGCCACAAGGTCCAACAGGGGGCTTACTACGAGCAGTACTTC.

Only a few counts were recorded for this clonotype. The CDR3 sequence: CASSPGGIDTQYF. CDR3 coding DNA: TGCGCCAGCAGCCCAGGAGGGATAGATACGCAGTATTTT. The V call is TRBV4-3, the J call TRBJ2-3; D is possibly TRBD2 (6 bases). CDR1 is LGHNA and CDR2 is YSLEER in the germline V gene. The CDR3 sequence is 13 residues long. V was pared by 4 bases and J by 5 bases, with 10 bases between.

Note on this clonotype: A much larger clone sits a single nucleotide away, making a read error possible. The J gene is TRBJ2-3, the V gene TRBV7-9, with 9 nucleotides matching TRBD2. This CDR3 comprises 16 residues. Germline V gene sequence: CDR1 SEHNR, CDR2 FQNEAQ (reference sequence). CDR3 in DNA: TGTGCCAACAGCTTAGGCCTAGCGGGGCCCACAGATACGCAGTATTTT. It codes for CANSLGLAGPTDTQYF.

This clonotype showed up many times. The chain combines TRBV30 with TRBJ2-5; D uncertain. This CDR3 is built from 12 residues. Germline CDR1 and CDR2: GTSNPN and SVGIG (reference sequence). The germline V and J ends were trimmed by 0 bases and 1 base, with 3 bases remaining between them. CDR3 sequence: CAWSVRQETQYF. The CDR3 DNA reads TGTGCCTGGAGTGTACGCCAAGAGACCCAGTACTTC. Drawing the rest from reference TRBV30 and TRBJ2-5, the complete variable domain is SQTIHQWPATLVQPVGSPLSLECTVEGTSNPNLYWYRQAAGRGLQLLFYSVGIGQISSEVPQNLSASRPQDRQFILSSKKLLLSDSGFYLCAWSVRQETQYFGPGTRLLVL.

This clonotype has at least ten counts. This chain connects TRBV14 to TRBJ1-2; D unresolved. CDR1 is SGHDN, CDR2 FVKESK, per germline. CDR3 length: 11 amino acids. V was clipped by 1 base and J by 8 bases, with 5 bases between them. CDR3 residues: CASSQGFGYTF. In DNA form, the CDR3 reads TGTGCCAGCAGCCAAGGTTTCGGCTACACCTTC.

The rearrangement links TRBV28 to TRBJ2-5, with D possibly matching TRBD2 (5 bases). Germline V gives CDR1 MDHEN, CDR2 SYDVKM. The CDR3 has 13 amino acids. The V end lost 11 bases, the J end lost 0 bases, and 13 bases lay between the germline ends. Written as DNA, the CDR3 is TGTGCCTCTCTCGGGGAGTACCAAGAGACCCAGTACTTC. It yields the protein CASLGEYQETQYF.

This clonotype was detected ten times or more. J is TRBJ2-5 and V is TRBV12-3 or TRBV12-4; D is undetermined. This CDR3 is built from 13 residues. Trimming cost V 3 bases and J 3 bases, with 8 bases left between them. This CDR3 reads CASSLGHKETQYF. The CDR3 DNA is TGTGCCAGCAGTTTGGGTCATAAAGAGACCCAGTACTTC.

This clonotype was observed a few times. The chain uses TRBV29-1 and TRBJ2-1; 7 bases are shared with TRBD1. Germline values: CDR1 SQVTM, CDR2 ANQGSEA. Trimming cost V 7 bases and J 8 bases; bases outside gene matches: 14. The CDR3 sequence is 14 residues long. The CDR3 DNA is TGCAGCGCCCCGCTCCGGGACAGCTTCGATGAGCAGTTCTTC. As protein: CSAPLRDSFDEQFF.

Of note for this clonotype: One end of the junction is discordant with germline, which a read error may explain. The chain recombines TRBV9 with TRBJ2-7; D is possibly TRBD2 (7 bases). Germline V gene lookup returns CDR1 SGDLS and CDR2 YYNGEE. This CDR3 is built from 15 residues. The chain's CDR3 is CANSLGGASSYEQYF. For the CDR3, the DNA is TGTGCCAACAGCCTGGGGGGGGCTTCCTCCTACGAGCAGTACTTC.

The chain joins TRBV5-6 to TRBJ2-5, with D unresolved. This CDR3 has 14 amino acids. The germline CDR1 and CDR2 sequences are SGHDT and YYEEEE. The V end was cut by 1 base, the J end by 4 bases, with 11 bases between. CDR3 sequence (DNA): TGTGCCAGCAGCTTGAGTAACGGTGCAGAGACCCAGTACTTC. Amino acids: CASSLSNGAETQYF.

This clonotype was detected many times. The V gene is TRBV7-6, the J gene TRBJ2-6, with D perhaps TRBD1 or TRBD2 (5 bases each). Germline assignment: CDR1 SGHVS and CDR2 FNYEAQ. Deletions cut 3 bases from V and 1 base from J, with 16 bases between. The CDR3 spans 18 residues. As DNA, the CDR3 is TGTGCCAGCAGCTTCGGGGACGCCAGCACTTCTGGGGCCAACGTCCTGACTTTC. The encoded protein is CASSFGDASTSGANVLTF.

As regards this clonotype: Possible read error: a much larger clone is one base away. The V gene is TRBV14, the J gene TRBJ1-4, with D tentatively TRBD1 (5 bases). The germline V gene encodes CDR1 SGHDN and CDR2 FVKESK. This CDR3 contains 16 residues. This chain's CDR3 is CASSRTTGPQGETLFF. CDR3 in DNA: TGTGCCAGCAGCCGAACAACGGGACCCCAAGGGGAAACACTGTTTTTT.

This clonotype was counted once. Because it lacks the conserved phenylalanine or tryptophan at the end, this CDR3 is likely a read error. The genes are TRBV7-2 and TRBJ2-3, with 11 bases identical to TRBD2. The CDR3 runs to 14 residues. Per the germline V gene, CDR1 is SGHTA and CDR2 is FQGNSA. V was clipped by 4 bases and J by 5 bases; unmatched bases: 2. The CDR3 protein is CASSSGTSGDTQYL. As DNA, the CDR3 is TGTGCCAGCAGCTCCGGGACTAGCGGAGATACGCAGTATCTT.

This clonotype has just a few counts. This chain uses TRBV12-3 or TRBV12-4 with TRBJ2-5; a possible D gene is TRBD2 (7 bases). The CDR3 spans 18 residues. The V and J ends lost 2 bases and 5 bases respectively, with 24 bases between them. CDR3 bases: TGTGCCAGCAGTTTAAATATTGGGGGGGGCCTCTCCGGTGAGACCCAGTACTTC. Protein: CASSLNIGGGLSGETQYF.

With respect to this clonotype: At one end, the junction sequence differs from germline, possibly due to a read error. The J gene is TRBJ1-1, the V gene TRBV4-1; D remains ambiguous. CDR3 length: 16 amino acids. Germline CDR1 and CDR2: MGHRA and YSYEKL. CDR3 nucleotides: TGCGTCAGCAGCCAAGACAAGGAACGGCTGAACACTGAAGCTTTCTTT. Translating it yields CVSSQDKERLNTEAFF.